This entry features one T cell receptor beta chain sequence. The sample is drawn from a study of blood T cell repertoires in COVID-19. Turning to the study itself: Spain, Italy and the United States supplied samples that represented acute and convalescent COVID-19. T cells, B-cell-depleted T cells, or PBMCs provided the cDNA or gDNA that served as material.

Original analysis: Amplification with reference gene primers provided the estimates of nucleated cell counts. Data came from immunoSEQ multiplex PCR; TCRdb stores just in-frame clones and leaves some out. V and J calls and clone size follow that table, whereas D and trimming were derived from the DNA. The repertoire holds 200,000 to 300,000 clones, with about 89% as singletons. Trimming cost V 2 bases and J 2 bases, with 10 bases left between them. Germline CDR1 is MNHEY and CDR2 is SMNVEV (reference sequence). CDR3 size: 15 residues. The chain joins TRBV27 to TRBJ1-5; TRBD1 might be the D (5 bases). The TCR comes from a woman aged 45-59 years with acute or convalescent COVID-19. The specimen sequenced was peripheral blood. DNA for the CDR3: TGTGCCAGCAGTTTAAGGGGTCTGGGCAATCAGCCCCAGCATTTT. It codes for CASSLRGLGNQPQHF.